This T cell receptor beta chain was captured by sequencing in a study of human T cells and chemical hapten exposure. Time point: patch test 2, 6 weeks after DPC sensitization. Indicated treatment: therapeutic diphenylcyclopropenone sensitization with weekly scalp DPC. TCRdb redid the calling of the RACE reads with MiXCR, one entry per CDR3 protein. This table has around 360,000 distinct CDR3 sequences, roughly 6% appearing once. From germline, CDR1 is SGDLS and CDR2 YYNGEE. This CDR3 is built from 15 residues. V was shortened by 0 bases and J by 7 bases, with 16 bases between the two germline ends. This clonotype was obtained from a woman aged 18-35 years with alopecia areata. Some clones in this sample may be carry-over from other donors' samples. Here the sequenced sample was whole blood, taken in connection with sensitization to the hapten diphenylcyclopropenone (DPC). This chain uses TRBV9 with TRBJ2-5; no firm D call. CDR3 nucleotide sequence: TGTGCCAGCAGCGTAGTTGCGGATTACCGCGGGACCCAGTACTTC. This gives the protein CASSVVADYRGTQYF.